This T cell receptor (beta chain) was observed in a study of cytomegalovirus exposure and HLA in healthy donors. Whole-study results and caveats: For most TCR sequences rarity was the rule, although some public TCRs occurred in many donors. Association of a missense DCLRE1C variant with TCR beta V- and J-gene trimming was reported in a later analysis. Researchers catalogued over 150 TCR beta chains as cytomegalovirus-associated. Published work reported that the classifier diagnosed cytomegalovirus status with high specificity and sensitivity.

A multiplex PCR was run with 60 Vbeta primers and 13 Jbeta primers. The data were produced by immunoSEQ multiplex PCR, yet TCRdb's version contains in-frame clones alone and is incomplete. The repertoire consists of under 200,000 clones, with approximately 81% occurring once and the leading ten covering around 2.3%. A note on this clone: Antigen unknown.

Germline-derived CDR1 and CDR2 are SGHTA and FQGTGA. The germline V and J ends were trimmed by 5 bases and 0 bases, with 13 bases remaining between them. The CDR3 contains 16 residues. The clonotype comes from a woman between 45 and 60 years old in good health and CMV-seronegative. Sequenced input: PBMCs. V and J are TRBV7-3 and TRBJ2-2, with D hard to call. This CDR3 is CASSPYTLANTGELFF. CDR3 sequence (DNA): TGTGCCAGCAGCCCGTACACCCTCGCGAACACCGGGGAGCTGTTTTTT.